Listed below are T cell receptor beta chains from one sample, sequenced in a study of CD8 T cells in seronegative destructive rheumatoid arthritis. Using immunoSEQ multiplex PCR, the repertoire was profiled, and TCRdb retains in-frame clones only, with some absent. The sample holds several thousand clones, approximately 72% seen once. Sequencing was done on a sample of CD8+ T cells from blood. Every receptor here comes from a woman aged 50 or older with seronegative destructive rheumatoid arthritis. Both conserved end residues are part of each CDR3. The D gene is left open where the match is weak. Where a row states a size, it is once, few, many or the class of an expanded clone; other rows omit it.

clone_size: .
d_call: TRBD1
v_call: TRBV2
j_call: TRBJ1-2
cdr3_nt: TGTGCCAGCGGCGGGACAGGTGCGTCCTATGGCTACACCTTC
cdr3_aa: CASGGTGASYGYTF

clone_size: .
d_call: .
v_call: TRBV19
j_call: TRBJ1-6
cdr3_nt: TGTGCCAGTAGTATCGGAGCGGCAGCAAATTCACCCCTCCACTTT
cdr3_aa: CASSIGAAANSPLHF

clone_size: .
d_call: .
v_call: TRBV28
j_call: TRBJ2-1
cdr3_nt: TGTGCCAGCAACTCCCCCGGGACTTTCAGCTCCTACAATGAGCAGTTCTTC
cdr3_aa: CASNSPGTFSSYNEQFF

clone_size: .
d_call: TRBD1
v_call: TRBV4-1
j_call: TRBJ2-6
cdr3_nt: TGCGCCAGCAGCCAAGAGGGGACAGTCGGGCCTGGGGCCAACGTCCTGACTTTC
cdr3_aa: CASSQEGTVGPGANVLTF

clone_size: .
d_call: .
v_call: TRBV15
j_call: TRBJ1-5
cdr3_nt: TGTGCCACCAGCAGGGGGATGGGGGCAGACCAGCCCCAGCATTTT
cdr3_aa: CATSRGMGADQPQHF

clone_size: once
d_call: .
v_call: TRBV15
j_call: TRBJ2-7
cdr3_nt: TGTGCCACCAGCAGTACCCAGGGGCCCTACGAGCAGTACTTC
cdr3_aa: CATSSTQGPYEQYF

clone_size: .
d_call: .
v_call: TRBV6-1
j_call: TRBJ2-2
cdr3_nt: TGTGCCAGCAGTGAAGATCGGGGGTGGAACACCGGGGAGCTGTTTTTT
cdr3_aa: CASSEDRGWNTGELFF

clone_size: .
d_call: TRBD2
v_call: TRBV27
j_call: TRBJ2-1
cdr3_nt: TGTGCCAGCAGTTTTGAGGCTAGCGGGGGCTACAATGAGCAGTTCTTC
cdr3_aa: CASSFEASGGYNEQFF

clone_size: medium-sized
d_call: .
v_call: TRBV6-5
j_call: TRBJ1-3
cdr3_nt: TGTGCCAGCAGTTGGGGCCTTAACTCTGGAAACACCATATATTTT
cdr3_aa: CASSWGLNSGNTIYF

clone_size: .
d_call: .
v_call: TRBV14
j_call: TRBJ1-2
cdr3_nt: TGTGCCAGCAGCCAAGAACGAACAGTTCCTCTCTATGGCTACACCTTC
cdr3_aa: CASSQERTVPLYGYTF

clone_size: .
d_call: TRBD1
v_call: TRBV6-1
j_call: TRBJ2-7
cdr3_nt: TGTGCCAGCAGTGAGACTATGGGGACAGGGAAGTACGAGCAGTACTTC
cdr3_aa: CASSETMGTGKYEQYF

clone_size: .
d_call: .
v_call: TRBV9
j_call: TRBJ1-2
cdr3_nt: TGTGCCAGCAGCTTCTATAGGACAGCAACAGATGGCTACACCTTC
cdr3_aa: CASSFYRTATDGYTF

clone_size: .
d_call: .
v_call: TRBV9
j_call: TRBJ2-2
cdr3_nt: TGTGCCAGCAGCACGGACACCATCAGCACCGGGGAGCTGTTTTTT
cdr3_aa: CASSTDTISTGELFF

clone_size: .
d_call: TRBD2
v_call: TRBV4-2
j_call: TRBJ2-7
cdr3_nt: TGTGCCAGCAGCCAAGCGGGAGGTAGGGACGAGCAGTACTTC
cdr3_aa: CASSQAGGRDEQYF

clone_size: .
d_call: TRBD1
v_call: TRBV7-7
j_call: TRBJ2-5
cdr3_nt: TGTGCCAGCAGCCGACCCCCTTCAGACAGGGGGGGCATAGAGACCCAGTACTTC
cdr3_aa: CASSRPPSDRGGIETQYF

clone_size: .
d_call: TRBD1
v_call: TRBV25-1
j_call: TRBJ2-7
cdr3_nt: TGTGCCAGCAGCTTCAGACAGGGGACATCCTACGAGCAGTACTTC
cdr3_aa: CASSFRQGTSYEQYF

clone_size: .
d_call: .
v_call: TRBV28
j_call: TRBJ1-4
cdr3_nt: TGTGCCAGCAGTTTTCCCCTTCCGGGGGTGGATGAAAAACTGTTTTTT
cdr3_aa: CASSFPLPGVDEKLFF